The clone carrying this T cell receptor beta chain was counted a few times. The antigen is undetermined. This specimen belongs to a study of early T cells in non-severe SARS-CoV-2 infection. Background on the study: Sequencing of unsorted whole blood was done on bulk RNA, leaving chains unpaired. Overall study findings and caveats: The matching step, a VDJdb search, favored anti-spike CD8 responses and missed private and CD4 specificities.

Individual cDNA molecules each received unique molecular identifiers attached to them. MiXCR, run by TCRdb on the 5' RACE reads, gives a single entry per CDR3 protein. The data hold tens of thousands of distinct CDR3 sequences, with around 9% observed a single time. The TCR originated in an adult who was a healthcare worker with PCR-confirmed SARS-CoV-2 infection or an uninfected control (not recorded which). The material sequenced was whole blood.

This CDR3 is CASMTSGRGTGELFF. CDR3 bases: TGTGCCAGTATGACTAGCGGGAGGGGCACCGGGGAGCTGTTTTTT. The chain has TRBV6-6 and TRBJ2-2, with TRBD2 identical over 14 bases. The junction had 4 bases not matched to a gene; V was cut back by 9 bases and J by 4 bases. CDR3 length: 15 residues. In germline, CDR1 is MNHNY, CDR2 SVGAGI (reference sequence).